The 15 T cell receptor beta chains below all came from one sample that was sequenced in a study of early T cells in non-severe SARS-CoV-2 infection. From the 5' RACE reads, TCRdb called clonotypes with MiXCR, one entry per CDR3 protein. The sample lists around 70,000 distinct CDR3 sequences; roughly 10% were seen once. Input material: whole blood. These receptors all come from an adult who was a healthcare worker with PCR-confirmed SARS-CoV-2 infection or an uninfected control (not recorded which).

The count of this clonotype is one. The CDR3, as DNA: TGTGCCAGCAGTGCCGGGACAGGGTTGACCCAGTACTTC. This encodes CASSAGTGLTQYF. This rearrangement joins TRBV12-3 or TRBV12-4 to TRBJ2-5, with TRBD1 identical over 9 bases. J lost 7 bases, V lost 5 bases, and 5 bases had no gene match. The CDR3 length is 13 residues.

This clonotype was picked up a small number of times. V gene TRBV20-1 combines with J gene TRBJ2-3; D gene uncertain. V dropped 5 bases and J dropped 3 bases, with 6 bases sitting between them. The CDR3 has 11 amino acids. Looked up from germline, CDR1 is DFQATT and CDR2 is SNEGSKA (reference sequence). CDR3 DNA sequence: TGCAGTGCTCCGAGGACAGATACGCAGTATTTT. This gives the protein CSAPRTDTQYF.

This clonotype was observed at least ten times. This chain joins TRBV12-3 or TRBV12-4 and TRBJ2-1, with D possibly TRBD1 on 5 matching bases. This CDR3 contains 15 residues. V dropped 1 base and J dropped 8 bases, with 15 bases sitting between them. DNA for the CDR3: TGTGCCAGCAGTTTAGGGGGTAGGGGTTACGATGAGCAGTTCTTC. Translating it yields CASSLGGRGYDEQFF.

This clonotype was detected ten times or more. The CDR3 sequence: CASSLKQGTQPQHF. In DNA, the CDR3 is TGTGCCAGCAGCTTAAAACAGGGTACTCAGCCCCAGCATTTT. The chain combines TRBV7-2 with TRBJ1-5, with TRBD1 as a possible D gene (6 bases). Germline CDR1 reads SGHTA; CDR2 reads FQGNSA. V was trimmed by 2 bases and J by 6 bases, leaving 11 bases between them. The CDR3 spans 14 residues.

The V call is TRBV20-1, the J call TRBJ2-7, with no clear D. The CDR3 is made up of 13 amino acids. Germline CDR1 DFQATT, CDR2 SNEGSKA (reference sequence). With 0 bases removed from V and 4 bases from J, the gap between germline ends came to 10 bases. The CDR3 sequence: CSARDMTEYEQYF. CDR3 DNA sequence: TGCAGTGCTAGAGATATGACGGAATACGAGCAGTACTTC.

This clonotype was found many times. The chain combines TRBV27 with TRBJ2-1; 8 bases agree with TRBD2. The trim removed 6 bases at V and 6 bases at J, leaving 10 bases unmatched. This CDR3 contains 15 residues. Germline CDR1 and CDR2: MNHEY and SMNVEV (reference sequence). CDR3 amino acids: CASRRLAGGGNEQFF. As DNA, the CDR3 is TGTGCCAGCAGAAGGCTAGCGGGTGGAGGCAATGAGCAGTTCTTC.

There are a few counts of this clonotype. This chain links TRBV7-2 with TRBJ2-1; 11 positions match TRBD2. Germline V gene data show CDR1 as SGHTA and CDR2 as FQGNSA. This CDR3 region has 19 residues. After removal of 5 bases from V and 2 bases from J, the junction contained 14 bases not matched to a gene. The CDR3 DNA sequence: TGTGCCAGCAGCAACCGACTCCTTAGCGGGAGGGTAACCTACAATGAGCAGTTCTTC. It translates to CASSNRLLSGRVTYNEQFF.

V and J are TRBV6-6 and TRBJ1-2; D not resolved. Germline V gene lookup returns CDR1 MNHNY and CDR2 SVGAGI (reference sequence). This CDR3 is built from 16 residues. The ends were cut back, 2 bases at V and 3 bases at J, with 16 bases in the middle. The CDR3 nucleotides read TGTGCCAGCAGTTACGATCTCCGGTCAGATCACTATGGCTACACCTTC. Amino acids: CASSYDLRSDHYGYTF.

This clonotype was seen ten or more times. The rearrangement links TRBV7-8 to TRBJ1-2; a weak D match, TRBD1 (5 bases). V shed 5 bases and J shed 5 bases, with 12 bases lying between them. The CDR3 length is 13 residues. Germline CDR1 SGHVS, CDR2 FQNEAQ. CDR3 region: CASSTGRGYGYTF. The CDR3 region has the DNA TGTGCCAGCAGCACGGGACGAGGTTATGGCTACACCTTC. The full variable domain, completed using reference TRBV7-8 and TRBJ1-2, is GAGVSQSPRYKVAKRGQDVALRCDPISGHVSLFWYQQALGQGPEFLTYFQNEAQLDKSGLPSDRFFAERPEGSVSTLKIQRTQQEDSAVYLCASSTGRGYGYTFGSGTRLTVV.

A few counts support this clonotype. The chain has TRBV5-4 and TRBJ2-1; D ambiguous. The CDR3 sequence is 13 residues long. V gave up 4 bases and J gave up 6 bases, with 11 bases separating them. Looked up from germline, CDR1 is SGHNT and CDR2 is YYREEE (reference sequence). The CDR3: CASSPDQANEQFF. The CDR3 DNA is TGTGCCAGCAGCCCCGATCAGGCCAATGAGCAGTTCTTC.

This clonotype was counted only a few times. The chain couples TRBV6-2 or TRBV6-3 to TRBJ2-7; tentative D call: TRBD1 (5 bases). The CDR3 has 13 residues. The germline CDR1 and CDR2 sequences are MNHEY and SVGEGT. V dropped 6 bases and J dropped 2 bases, with 11 bases sitting between them. CDR3 amino acids: CASSMTEPYEQYF. The CDR3 coding sequence is TGTGCCAGCAGCATGACAGAGCCCTACGAGCAGTACTTC.

This clonotype was observed a handful of times. The V and J genes are TRBV27 and TRBJ2-7; no clear D gene. Trimming pared 3 bases from V and 3 bases from J, leaving 9 bases between. CDR3 length: 13 residues. The germline V gene encodes CDR1 MNHEY and CDR2 SMNVEV (reference sequence). CDR3 loop: CASSLSGIYEQYF. CDR3 DNA: TGTGCCAGCAGTTTGTCTGGGATCTACGAGCAGTACTTC.

This clonotype was recorded a few times. This chain uses TRBV20-1 with TRBJ2-7, with D perhaps TRBD2 (5 bases). CDR1 and CDR2 (germline): DFQATT, SNEGSKA (reference sequence). Trimming pared 6 bases from V and 2 bases from J, leaving 17 bases between. The CDR3 spans 14 residues. As DNA, the CDR3 is TGCAGTGCCCAACTAGTGTTTAGAACCTACGAGCAGTACTTC. Protein sequence: CSAQLVFRTYEQYF.

The rearrangement joins TRBV21-1 to TRBJ2-3; the D call TRBD1 from the table was never checked on the DNA. TRBV21-1 is shown as a pseudogene. The CDR3 is 14 amino acids. CDR3 residues: CASSNRGITDTQYF. The CDR3 bases are TGTGCCAGCAGCAACAGGGGGATCACAGATACGCAGTATTTT.

This clonotype was observed a handful of times. The chain is built from TRBV12-3 or TRBV12-4 and TRBJ1-5, with D maybe TRBD1 (5 bases). V was pared by 8 bases and J by 4 bases, with 12 bases between. The CDR3 consists of 13 residues. The CDR3 reads CASVGERNQPQHF. CDR3 nucleotide sequence: TGTGCCAGCGTGGGGGAGAGGAATCAGCCCCAGCATTTT.